This paragraph covers one T cell receptor beta chain sequence. This record comes from a study of control samples from healthy donors and cancer patients. The repertoire was sequenced with immunoSEQ multiplex PCR; TCRdb's copy has only in-frame clones and lacks some. The sample lists some 97,000 clones, about 88% occurring once. V shed 7 bases and J shed 5 bases, with 20 bases lying between them. CDR3 length equals 14 residues. Germline V gene lookup returns CDR1 SQVTM and CDR2 ANQGSEA. The J gene is TRBJ2-5, the V gene TRBV29-1, with a possible D match to TRBD1 (8 bases). Input material: blood. The clonotype was recovered from a woman between 50 and 59 years old in good health. CDR3 nucleotides: TGCAGCGCGGGGGGACAGGCGTCAGGGGAGACCCAGTACTTC. Translation: CSAGGQASGETQYF.